Listed here are 28 T cell receptor beta chains from one sample, sequenced in a study of blood T cells in healthy people across ages. Sample-barcoded 5' priming and a J-beta primer mix drove a second PCR of roughly 6 to 12 cycles. A single record per CDR3 protein comes from TCRdb applying MiXCR to the 5' RACE reads. This table has about 1.8 million distinct CDR3 sequences, roughly 52% appearing once. The sample comprised blood. These receptors originate from a woman in her thirties or forties in good health.

The V and J genes are TRBV20-1 and TRBJ1-2; D gene unclear. This CDR3 region has 12 residues. Per germline, CDR1 DFQATT and CDR2 SNEGSKA (reference sequence). Trimming removed 6 bases from V and 0 bases from J, with 8 bases in between. CDR3 in DNA: TGCAGTGCAAGACCAACTAACTATGGCTACACCTTC. Translated: CSARPTNYGYTF.

V usage is TRBV20-1 and J usage is TRBJ2-1; 9 nucleotides agree with TRBD2. The germline CDR1 and CDR2 sequences are DFQATT and SNEGSKA (reference sequence). This CDR3 comprises 17 residues. After removal of 6 bases from V and 2 bases from J, the junction contained 14 bases not matched to a gene. In DNA form, the CDR3 reads TGCAGTGCCAAGGGAGGTATGGCGGGGGGGCCCTACAATGAGCAGTTCTTC. It encodes CSAKGGMAGGPYNEQFF.

This clonotype showed up just a few times. The chain uses TRBV29-1 and TRBJ2-3; D perhaps matches TRBD2 (5 bases). This CDR3 has 13 amino acids. With 6 bases removed from V and 6 bases from J, the gap between germline ends came to 16 bases. CDR1 is SQVTM and CDR2 is ANQGSEA in the germline V gene. The chain's CDR3 is CSVPTSKGDTQYF. CDR3 nucleotide sequence: TGCAGCGTCCCAACTAGTAAAGGTGATACGCAGTATTTT.

The J gene is TRBJ2-7, the V gene TRBV7-9, with 9 bases aligning to TRBD1. V was pared by 4 bases and J by 2 bases, with 6 bases of the junction left unmatched. This CDR3 contains 15 residues. The germline V gene has CDR1 SEHNR and CDR2 FQNEAQ (reference sequence). This CDR3 is CASSSGGTGTYEQYF. CDR3 in DNA: TGTGCCAGCAGCTCCGGGGGGACAGGGACCTACGAGCAGTACTTC.

The genes are TRBV18 and TRBJ2-1; D call uncertain. V lost 3 bases and J 4 bases, leaving 7 bases between the germline ends. This CDR3 contains 13 residues. Germline V gene lookup returns CDR1 KGHSH and CDR2 LQKENI. The CDR3 bases are TGTGCCAGCTCACCGCCCCAGTACAATGAGCAGTTCTTC. The encoded protein is CASSPPQYNEQFF.

This clonotype was seen only a few times. The V and J genes are TRBV5-1 and TRBJ1-2; no firm D call. CDR3 length: 17 amino acids. Germline V gene lookup returns CDR1 SGHRS and CDR2 YFSETQ. Trimming removed 0 bases from V and 0 bases from J, with 15 bases in between. DNA of the CDR3: TGCGCCAGCAGCTTGGGGGCTACACCGTTAGCTAACTATGGCTACACCTTC. Residues: CASSLGATPLANYGYTF.

Only a few counts were recorded for this clonotype. The rearrangement joins TRBV7-9 to TRBJ2-4; D is possibly TRBD1 (6 bases). The CDR3 sequence is 15 residues long. V was shortened by 1 base and J by 8 bases, with 15 bases between the two germline ends. Germline V lookup: CDR1 SEHNR, CDR2 FQNEAQ (reference sequence). CDR3 sequence (DNA): TGTGCCAGCAGCTTAGGGGGGACAAACATGGACATTCAGTACTTC. Protein sequence: CASSLGGTNMDIQYF.

This clonotype was counted a few times. The CDR3 sequence: CASSLALTGWDEQFF. Here the CDR3 DNA reads TGTGCCAGCAGCTTAGCGCTAACTGGGTGGGATGAGCAGTTCTTC. This chain joins TRBV7-2 and TRBJ2-1; D is unclear. The CDR3 totals 15 residues. V lost 0 bases to trimming and J lost 8 bases, with 14 bases between them. Looked up from germline, CDR1 is SGHTA and CDR2 is FQGNSA.

The chain joins TRBV6-2 or TRBV6-3 to TRBJ2-5, with 8 bases aligning to TRBD2. The junction had 7 bases not matched to a gene; V was cut back by 5 bases and J by 5 bases. The V gene's germline CDR1 is MNHEY and CDR2 SVGEGT. This CDR3 comprises 14 residues. DNA for the CDR3: TGTGCCAGCAGTCACGGGACTAGTACGGAGACCCAGTACTTC. Its protein product is CASSHGTSTETQYF.

This clonotype was seen repeatedly, ten times or more. The chain links TRBV24-1 to TRBJ2-3; 13 bases fit TRBD2. Germline-derived CDR1 and CDR2 are KGHDR and SFDVKD. The CDR3 totals 18 residues. Losses at the gene ends were 2 bases for V and 6 bases for J; bases not matched to a gene: 10. DNA for the CDR3: TGTGCCACCAGTGATTCGGACGGACTAGCGGGGGAGATGGATACGCAGTATTTT. Translating it yields CATSDSDGLAGEMDTQYF.

The genes are TRBV7-2 and TRBJ2-7, with unresolved D. In germline, CDR1 is SGHTA, CDR2 FQGNSA. Deletions cut 1 base from V and 0 bases from J, with 10 bases between. This CDR3 contains 15 residues. The DNA for the CDR3 is TGTGCCAGCAGCTTAGATTGGGTTAGCTCCTACGAGCAGTACTTC. This gives the protein CASSLDWVSSYEQYF.

The gene calls are TRBV9 and TRBJ2-3; the D call may be TRBD1 or TRBD2 (5 bases each). Germline CDR1 is SGDLS and CDR2 is YYNGEE. V was trimmed by 5 bases and J by 8 bases, leaving 15 bases between them. The CDR3 sequence is 13 residues long. CDR3 bases: TGTGCCAGCAGTCAGTCCTCCGGGACTACGCAGTATTTT. This gives the protein CASSQSSGTTQYF.

This clonotype was detected only once. This chain uses TRBV20-1 with TRBJ2-1; D possibly uses TRBD1 or TRBD2 (5 bases each). Germline loops: CDR1 DFQATT, CDR2 SNEGSKA (reference sequence). This CDR3 is 12 amino acids long. The CDR3 DNA follows: TGCAGCTCCGGGACGGGGTACAATGAGCAGTTCTTC. This codes for CSSGTGYNEQFF.

This chain uses TRBV7-8 with TRBJ1-4; the D gene is possibly TRBD1 (6 bases). Deletions cut 2 bases from V and 4 bases from J, with 11 bases between. The CDR3 totals 15 residues. Germline V gene data show CDR1 as SGHVS and CDR2 as FQNEAQ. CDR3 region: CASSLMRGGNEKLFF. The CDR3 DNA is TGTGCCAGCAGCTTAATGAGGGGGGGTAATGAAAAACTGTTTTTT. The full variable domain, rest sourced from reference TRBV7-8 and TRBJ1-4, is GAGVSQSPRYKVAKRGQDVALRCDPISGHVSLFWYQQALGQGPEFLTYFQNEAQLDKSGLPSDRFFAERPEGSVSTLKIQRTQQEDSAVYLCASSLMRGGNEKLFFGSGTQLSVL.

This sequence joins TRBV20-1 and TRBJ1-2, with TRBD1 matching 7 bases. CDR3 length equals 16 residues. Germline V CDR1 and CDR2: DFQATT, SNEGSKA (reference sequence). Losses at the gene ends were 3 bases for V and 1 base for J; bases not matched to a gene: 11. CDR3 bases: TGCAGTGCTAGTTCCTTTACAGGGGTATTTAACTATGGCTACACCTTC. Protein product: CSASSFTGVFNYGYTF.

The rearrangement uses TRBV27 and TRBJ2-1, with D unclear. Trimming removed 0 bases from V and 1 base from J, with 10 bases in between. The CDR3 covers 16 residues. Germline CDR1 MNHEY, CDR2 SMNVEV (reference sequence). The CDR3 spells CASSLSFGESYNEQFF. The CDR3 nucleotides are TGTGCCAGCAGTTTATCGTTTGGGGAATCCTACAATGAGCAGTTCTTC.

This clonotype was counted many times. A read error may account for a junction end that differs from germline. This rearrangement joins TRBV5-1 to TRBJ2-5; D gene unclear. The CDR3 sequence is 11 residues long. The germline V gene has CDR1 SGHRS and CDR2 YFSETQ. Written as DNA, the CDR3 is TGTGCCAGCAGTTTTGACGAGACCCAGTACTTC. Protein product: CASSFDETQYF.

This clonotype was picked up a small number of times. V usage is TRBV15 and J usage is TRBJ2-7, with D unresolved. CDR1 and CDR2 (germline): LNHNV, YYDKDF (reference sequence). This CDR3 spans 14 amino acids. V lost 1 base, J lost 0 bases, and 7 bases lay in between. The CDR3 DNA sequence: TGTGCCACCAGCAGAGTAAAGGGCTCCTACGAGCAGTACTTC. Its translation is CATSRVKGSYEQYF.

This clonotype occurred a few times. The chain joins TRBV11-2 to TRBJ1-2; a possible D gene is TRBD1 (5 bases). Germline CDR1 SGHAT, CDR2 FQNNGV. Trimming removed 5 bases from V and 8 bases from J, with 15 bases in between. This CDR3 comprises 13 residues. In DNA, the CDR3 is TGTGCCAGCAGCCGAACAGGCCTTATAGGCTACACCTTC. Translating it yields CASSRTGLIGYTF.

With respect to this clonotype: Given a much more abundant clone one base away, this may be a read error. The rearrangement joins TRBV7-2 to TRBJ2-7; D not resolved. With the DNA end fitting TRBJ2-5 better, the J assignment may be wrong. The CDR3 runs to 13 residues. Germline V gives CDR1 SGHTA, CDR2 FQGNSA. In DNA, the CDR3 is TGTGCCAGCAGCTTAGTACTGGTGGAGACCCAGTACTTC. This gives the protein CASSLVLVETQYF.

This chain links TRBV4-3 with TRBJ2-5, with a possible D match to TRBD2 (6 bases). The tail of the sequence fits TRBJ2-1 better, so the J call may be wrong. The CDR3 has 15 amino acids. Germline assignment: CDR1 LGHNA and CDR2 YSLEER. The CDR3 is CASSQAEGAQETQFF. CDR3 DNA: TGCGCCAGCAGCCAAGCGGAGGGTGCCCAAGAGACCCAGTTCTTC.

V gene TRBV6-5 combines with J gene TRBJ2-1; perhaps TRBD2 as D (6 bases). Germline CDR1 and CDR2: MNHEY and SVGAGI. The CDR3 totals 16 residues. V lost 4 bases to trimming and J lost 0 bases, with 13 bases between them. Here the CDR3 DNA reads TGTGCCAGCAGTTTCAGCGGGCCGAGCTCCTACAATGAGCAGTTCTTC. Encoded protein: CASSFSGPSSYNEQFF.

J is TRBJ2-4 and V is TRBV19; 8 bases map to TRBD2. Germline V lookup: CDR1 LNHDA, CDR2 SQIVND (reference sequence). The CDR3 extends over 15 amino acids. With 3 bases clipped from V and 7 bases from J, the junction kept 8 bases outside the gene matches. DNA for the CDR3: TGTGCCAGTAGTATCGGGAGGGCTAGCTTGAACATTCAGTACTTC. Protein sequence: CASSIGRASLNIQYF.

This clonotype was observed a single time. The chain employs TRBV6-5 and TRBJ2-5, with 8 bases that match TRBD2. CDR3 length: 16 residues. Germline lookup yields CDR1 MNHEY and CDR2 SVGAGI. The CDR3 DNA is TGTACCACCACAATGTTAGCGGGGCCTATCCAAGAGACCCAGTACTTC. The encoded protein is CTTTMLAGPIQETQYF.

The chain joins TRBV7-8 to TRBJ1-6, with a tentative D call TRBD1 (5 bases). With 8 bases removed from V and 0 bases from J, the gap between germline ends came to 17 bases. The CDR3 totals 17 residues. Germline CDR1 is SGHVS and CDR2 is FQNEAQ. CDR3: CASVRDHDSSYNSPLHF. In nucleotides, the CDR3 is TGTGCCAGCGTCAGGGACCACGATAGCTCCTATAATTCACCCCTCCACTTT.

This clonotype was detected ten times or more. This chain uses TRBV25-1 with TRBJ2-7, with a weak D call TRBD2 (6 bases). The V and J ends lost 7 bases and 2 bases respectively, with 9 bases between them. Germline V gives CDR1 MGHDK, CDR2 SYGVNS. This CDR3 is built from 12 residues. CDR3 loop: CASTGGAYEQYF. The CDR3 bases are TGTGCCAGCACTGGCGGGGCCTACGAGCAGTACTTC.

The chain employs TRBV9 and TRBJ1-2; D is unclear. Germline loops: CDR1 SGDLS, CDR2 YYNGEE. The CDR3 length is 14 residues. Trimming shortened V by 3 bases and J by 7 bases, and 16 bases separated the two germline ends. As DNA, the CDR3 is TGTGCCAGCAGCGCCAGTTTGTTGGCGGGTGGCTACACCTTC. This sequence encodes CASSASLLAGGYTF.

This clonotype was picked up a small number of times. V usage is TRBV12-3 or TRBV12-4 and J usage is TRBJ2-1, with a weak D call TRBD2 (6 bases). V was pared by 6 bases and J by 9 bases, with 21 bases between. This CDR3 is built from 15 residues. The DNA for the CDR3 is TGTGCCAGCAGCCCCCGGACTAAAGCCGGGGGTGAGCAGTTCTTC. It yields the protein CASSPRTKAGGEQFF.